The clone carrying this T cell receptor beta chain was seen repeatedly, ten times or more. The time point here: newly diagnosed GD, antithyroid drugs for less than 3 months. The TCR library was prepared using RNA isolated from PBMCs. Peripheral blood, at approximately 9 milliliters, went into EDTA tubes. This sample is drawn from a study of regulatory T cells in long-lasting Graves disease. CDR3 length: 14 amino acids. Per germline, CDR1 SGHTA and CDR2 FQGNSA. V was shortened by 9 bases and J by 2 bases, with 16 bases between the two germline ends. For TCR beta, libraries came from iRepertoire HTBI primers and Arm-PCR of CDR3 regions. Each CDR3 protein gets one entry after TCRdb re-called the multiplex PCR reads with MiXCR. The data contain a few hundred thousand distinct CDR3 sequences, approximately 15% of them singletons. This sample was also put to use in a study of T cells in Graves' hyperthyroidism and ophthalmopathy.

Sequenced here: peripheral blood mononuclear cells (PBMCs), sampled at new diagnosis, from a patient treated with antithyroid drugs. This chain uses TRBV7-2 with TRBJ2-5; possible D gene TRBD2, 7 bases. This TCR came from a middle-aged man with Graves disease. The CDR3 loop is CASGGGPRQETQYF. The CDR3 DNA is TGTGCCAGTGGGGGGGGCCCTCGTCAAGAGACCCAGTACTTC.